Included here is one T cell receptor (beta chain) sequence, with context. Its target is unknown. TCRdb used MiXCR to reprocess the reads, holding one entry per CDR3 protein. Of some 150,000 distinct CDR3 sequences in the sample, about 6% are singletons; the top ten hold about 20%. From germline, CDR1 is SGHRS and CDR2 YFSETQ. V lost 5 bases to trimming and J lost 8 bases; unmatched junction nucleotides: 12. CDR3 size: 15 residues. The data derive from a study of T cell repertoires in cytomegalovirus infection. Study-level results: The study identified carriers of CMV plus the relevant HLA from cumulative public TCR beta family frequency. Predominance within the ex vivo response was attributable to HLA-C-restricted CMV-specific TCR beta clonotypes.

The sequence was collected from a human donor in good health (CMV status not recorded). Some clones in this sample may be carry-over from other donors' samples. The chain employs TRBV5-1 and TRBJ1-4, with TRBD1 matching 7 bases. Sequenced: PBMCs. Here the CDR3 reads CASRPTGTEDEKLFF. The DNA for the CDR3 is TGCGCCAGCAGACCAACCGGGACAGAGGACGAAAAACTGTTTTTT.